One and the same sample provided the 2 T cell receptor beta chains below, sequenced in a study of blood T cell repertoires in COVID-19. TCRdb keeps only in-frame clones here, not all; method: immunoSEQ multiplex PCR. The sample comprises about 250,000 clones, more than 75% of which are singletons, and 15% to 17% rests with the top ten. Sequencing was done on a sample of PBMCs or T cells enriched from blood (not recorded which). Receptors originate from a man younger than 30 who had recovered from COVID-19.

The chain is built from TRBV12-3 or TRBV12-4 and TRBJ1-5; no reliable D call. CDR3 length equals 13 residues. V lost 6 bases to trimming and J lost 3 bases, with 9 bases between them. In DNA form, the CDR3 reads TGTGCCAGCAGCCAGGCTAACAATCAGCCCCAGCATTTT. Translating it yields CASSQANNQPQHF.

The chain couples TRBV6-1 to TRBJ2-5, with 14 bases matching TRBD2. V shed 0 bases, J shed 7 bases, and the junction held 4 bases outside the gene matches. The CDR3 is made up of 16 amino acids. CDR1 and CDR2 (germline): MNHNS, SASEGT. The CDR3 loop is CASSEATSGGVGTQYF. In nucleotides, the CDR3 is TGTGCCAGCAGTGAAGCGACTAGCGGGGGGGTCGGGACCCAGTACTTC.